The present TCR beta chain was sequenced within a study of T cell changes during pregnancy in multiple sclerosis. V dropped 2 bases and J dropped 7 bases, with 12 bases sitting between them. The CDR3 spans 13 residues. The V gene's germline CDR1 is SGHKS and CDR2 YYEKEE (reference sequence). Assay: immunoSEQ multiplex PCR; the TCRdb copy retains only in-frame clones and omits some. The sample holds tens of thousands of clones, about 90% seen once. The count of this clone is one. Here the sequenced sample was CD4+ T cells from peripheral blood mononuclear cells, taken in the third trimester of pregnancy. This TCR was sampled from a female donor with multiple sclerosis, enrolled in a pregnancy study. This chain uses TRBV5-5 with TRBJ1-2, with a tentative D call TRBD1 (5 bases). Here the CDR3 DNA reads TGTGCCAGCAGCTTCGGGCAGGGAGGTGGCTACACCTTC. Translation gives CASSFGQGGGYTF.